Listed below are T cell receptor beta chains from one sample, sequenced in a study of blood T cell repertoires in COVID-19. TCRdb's table, derived via immunoSEQ multiplex PCR, lists solely in-frame clones and lacks some. The repertoire holds some 80,000 clones, with 80% to 85% as singletons. The sequenced sample was peripheral blood. The receptors originated from a man older than 75 with acute or convalescent COVID-19. The CDR3 runs from the conserved cysteine through the conserved F or W. Fields, in order: J gene, D gene, V gene, clone size, CDR3 length, CDR3 DNA, CDR3 protein. D genes are given only for firm matches. Rows may omit the clone size; those that give it use once, few, many or a size class.

TRBJ2-7	TRBD1	TRBV7-2	.	15	TGTGCCAGCAGCTTGACCGGGACAGGGGAGTACGAGCAGTACTTC	CASSLTGTGEYEQYF
TRBJ2-1	.	TRBV10-3	once	14	TGTGCCATCAGTGAGTCCGGAGCAGGGAATGAGCAGTTCTTC	CAISESGAGNEQFF
TRBJ2-5	TRBD2	TRBV5-4	.	15	TGTGCCAGCAGCGCACTAGCGGGAGGGGAAGAGACCCAGTACTTC	CASSALAGGEETQYF
TRBJ2-7	TRBD2	TRBV6-1	.	18	TGTGCCAGCAGTGAGGGGACTAGCGGGAGGGCCTACTCCTACGAGCAGTACTTC	CASSEGTSGRAYSYEQYF
TRBJ1-4	.	TRBV5-1	.	15	TGCGCCAGCAGCCGTTTGACAGGTCGAGGAGAAAAACTGTTTTTT	CASSRLTGRGEKLFF
TRBJ2-1	TRBD2	TRBV4-1	.	15	TGCGCCAGCAGGTCCCGGGAGGGCGGTAACAATGAGCAGTTCTTC	CASRSREGGNNEQFF
TRBJ2-7	.	TRBV9	few	13	TGTGCCAGCAGCGTAGGAGCCTCCTACGAGCAGTACTTC	CASSVGASYEQYF
TRBJ1-4	.	TRBV6-2/TRBV6-3	.	15	TGTGCCAGCAGTTACCACCAGGACAGAGAAGAAAAACTGTTTTTT	CASSYHQDREEKLFF
TRBJ2-5	TRBD1	TRBV19	.	13	TGTGCCAGTAGCGGGACAGGGGAAGAGACCCAGTACTTC	CASSGTGEETQYF
TRBJ1-1	.	TRBV27	few	15	TGTGCCAGCAGTTTAAACACAGGAAGGGACACTGAAGCTTTCTTT	CASSLNTGRDTEAFF
TRBJ1-4	TRBD1	TRBV5-3	.	16	TGTGCCAGAAGCGGGGGACAGGGCAGTCCTAATGAAAAACTGTTTTTT	CARSGGQGSPNEKLFF
TRBJ2-1	TRBD2	TRBV19	.	14	TGTGCCAGTAGTTCGGGCGGACTAGCGGGTCAACAGTTCTTC	CASSSGGLAGQQFF
TRBJ2-5	TRBD1	TRBV15	.	12	TGTGCCACCAGCAGGGACAGGGGTAGCCAGTACTTC	CATSRDRGSQYF
TRBJ2-1	.	TRBV29-1	.	15	TGCAGCGCATCAGGTACCCAAAGCTCCTACAATGAGCAGTTCTTC	CSASGTQSSYNEQFF
TRBJ2-3	.	TRBV5-1	.	13	TGCGCCAGCAGCTTGGTCGGCACAGATACGCAGTATTTT	CASSLVGTDTQYF
TRBJ2-7	TRBD1	TRBV7-2	few	17	TGTGCCAGCAGCTTACGGCACCGGACAGGCAGCTCCTACGAGCAGTACTTC	CASSLRHRTGSSYEQYF
TRBJ1-4	.	TRBV4-1	.	15	TGCGCCAGCAGCCCCCTGTTCCAGACTAATGAAAAACTGTTTTTT	CASSPLFQTNEKLFF
TRBJ2-7	TRBD1	TRBV29-1	.	14	TGCAGCGGCCAAGCGGGACAGGGGTTCGACGAGCAGTACTTC	CSGQAGQGFDEQYF
TRBJ1-5	.	TRBV18	.	17	TGTGCCAGCTCACTACCACCGAGGTCAGAGAGAATGCAGCCCCAGCATTTT	CASSLPPRSERMQPQHF
TRBJ2-1	.	TRBV10-3	.	12	TGTGCCATCAGCCGAAACAGCAATGAGCAGTTCTTC	CAISRNSNEQFF
TRBJ2-7	TRBD2	TRBV18	.	16	TGTGCCAGCTCACTTATCCTAGCGGGCGTTACCTACGAGCAGTACTTC	CASSLILAGVTYEQYF
TRBJ2-3	.	TRBV5-1	.	14	TGCGCCAGCAGCCGCCCAGAGGGTACAGATACGCAGTATTTT	CASSRPEGTDTQYF
TRBJ2-7	TRBD1	TRBV28	.	18	TGTGCCAGCAGTTTGGGGCCGGGGACAGGGCCCTTCTCCTACGAGCAGTACTTC	CASSLGPGTGPFSYEQYF
TRBJ1-5	TRBD1	TRBV4-2	many	17	TGTGCCAGCAGCCAGCCCGGGACAGTTTATAGCAATCAGCCCCAGCATTTT	CASSQPGTVYSNQPQHF
TRBJ2-1	TRBD2	TRBV27	.	15	TGTGCCAGCAGGGAACTAGCGGGAGGAGTTAATGAGCAGTTCTTC	CASRELAGGVNEQFF
TRBJ1-2	TRBD1	TRBV10-3	.	15	TGTGCCATCAGTGAGACAGGGGGCGCGACCTATGGCTACACCTTC	CAISETGGATYGYTF
TRBJ1-6	TRBD1	TRBV19	.	14	TGTGCCAGTAGGACAGGGTATGGGAATTCACCCCTCCACTTT	CASRTGYGNSPLHF
TRBJ1-1	TRBD1	TRBV3-1/TRBV3-2	.	15	TGTGCCAGCAGCCTAGCATCAGGGGGTGTGGGGGTTGCTTTCTTT	CASSLASGGVGVAFF
TRBJ2-7	.	TRBV24-1	.	14	TGTGCCACCAGTGATCCGGGAAAAGGGGGCGAGCAGTACTTC	CATSDPGKGGEQYF
TRBJ2-1	.	TRBV19	.	15	TGTGCCAGTAGTATAGGAAAGCGGGCCCTCAATGAGCAGTTCTTC	CASSIGKRALNEQFF
TRBJ2-7	.	TRBV6-5	.	13	TGTGCCAGCAGTTACCAGGGTCGGCGGGAGCAGTACTTC	CASSYQGRREQYF